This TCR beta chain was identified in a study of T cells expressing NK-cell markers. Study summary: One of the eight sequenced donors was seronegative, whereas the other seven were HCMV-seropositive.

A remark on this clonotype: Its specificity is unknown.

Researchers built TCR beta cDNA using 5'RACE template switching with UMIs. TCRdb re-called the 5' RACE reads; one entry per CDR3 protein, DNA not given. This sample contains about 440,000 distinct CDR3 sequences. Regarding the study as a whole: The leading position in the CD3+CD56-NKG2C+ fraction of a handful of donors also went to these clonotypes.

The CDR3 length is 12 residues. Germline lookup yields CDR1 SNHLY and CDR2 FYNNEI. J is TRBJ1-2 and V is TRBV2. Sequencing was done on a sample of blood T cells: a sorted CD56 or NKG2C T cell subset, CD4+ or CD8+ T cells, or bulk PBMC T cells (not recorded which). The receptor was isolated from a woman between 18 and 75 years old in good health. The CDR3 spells CASSGAGYGYTF.